This T cell receptor (beta chain) was observed in a study of T cells in Graves' hyperthyroidism and ophthalmopathy. The CDR3 spans 13 residues. Germline CDR1 SEHNR, CDR2 FQNEAQ (reference sequence). V lost 7 bases and J lost 4, with 13 bases in between. The investigators amplified TCR beta CDR3 regions from RNA transcripts. The TCR CDR3 first-round RT-PCR relied on the HTBI primer set. TCRdb redid the calling of the multiplex PCR reads with MiXCR, one entry per CDR3 protein. Of 610,000 or so distinct CDR3 sequences listed, approximately 44% are singletons. This chain uses TRBV7-9 with TRBJ1-1; D gene unclear. Sample: peripheral blood or thyroid tissue (not recorded which). The receptor was derived from a woman younger than 35 with Graves' hyperthyroidism. CDR3 nucleotide sequence: TGTGCCAGCATCCTATACGGGAGCACTGAAGCTTTCTTT. Its translation is CASILYGSTEAFF. The entire variable domain, with the rest obtained from reference TRBV7-9 and TRBJ1-1, is as follows: DTGVSQNPRHKITKRGQNVTFRCDPISEHNRLYWYRQTLGQGPEFLTYFQNEAQLEKSRLLSDRFSAERPKGSFSTLEIQRTEQGDSAMYLCASILYGSTEAFFGQGTRLTVV.